A selection of T cell receptor beta chains follows, all from one sample in a study of T-cell reconstitution after alpha-beta-depleted transplantation in children. In TCRdb, the PCR reads were re-called with MiXCR into one record per CDR3 protein. Of a few hundred thousand distinct CDR3 sequences listed, around 21% were seen once; the top ten hold around 4%. The sequencing here drew on PBMCs from the stem cell graft donor, taken from the stem cell graft. Source of these receptors: a human donor who donated a stem cell graft to a child with acute myeloid leukemia. Each CDR3 is given with its conserved first and last residue. D genes are given only for firm matches. Clone size, where shown, is once, few, many, or a class for clones that have expanded.

J: TRBJ2-7
size: .
D: TRBD2
V: TRBV3-1
CDR3: CASSRGGLAEPYEQYF
DNA: TGTGCCAGCAGTCGCGGCGGACTAGCGGAACCTTACGAGCAGTACTTC

J: TRBJ2-5
size: .
D: .
V: TRBV24-1
CDR3: CATSDLLQTQYF
DNA: TGTGCCACCAGTGATTTGCTGCAAACCCAGTACTTC

J: TRBJ2-5
size: .
D: TRBD1
V: TRBV11-2
CDR3: CASSIGQGPRLETQYF
DNA: TGTGCCAGCAGCATCGGACAGGGCCCGAGGTTAGAGACCCAGTACTTC

J: TRBJ1-5
size: few
D: .
V: TRBV7-8
CDR3: CASSPSWRGPQHF
DNA: TGTGCCAGCAGCCCCTCCTGGCGGGGGCCCCAGCATTTT

J: TRBJ2-1
size: .
D: .
V: TRBV7-3
CDR3: CASSPGASTNEQFF
DNA: TGTGCCAGCAGCCCCGGGGCCAGCACTAATGAGCAGTTCTTC

J: TRBJ2-1
size: few
D: TRBD1
V: TRBV12-3/TRBV12-4
CDR3: CASRGTGADEQFF
DNA: TGTGCCAGCAGGGGGACAGGGGCCGATGAGCAGTTCTTC

J: TRBJ2-5
size: .
D: .
V: TRBV30
CDR3: CAWAQDYQTRETQYF
DNA: TGTGCCTGGGCCCAGGACTACCAGACTCGAGAGACCCAGTACTTC

J: TRBJ2-7
size: many
D: .
V: TRBV20-1
CDR3: CSATTRKAYEQYF
DNA: TGCAGTGCTACGACTAGGAAGGCCTACGAGCAGTACTTC

J: TRBJ2-3
size: few
D: .
V: TRBV28
CDR3: CASRCEVDTQYF
DNA: TGTGCCAGCAGGTGTGAGGTAGATACGCAGTATTTT

J: TRBJ2-5
size: few
D: .
V: TRBV4-3
CDR3: CASSQEFGGETQYF
DNA: TGCGCCAGCAGCCAAGAATTCGGCGGAGAGACCCAGTACTTC